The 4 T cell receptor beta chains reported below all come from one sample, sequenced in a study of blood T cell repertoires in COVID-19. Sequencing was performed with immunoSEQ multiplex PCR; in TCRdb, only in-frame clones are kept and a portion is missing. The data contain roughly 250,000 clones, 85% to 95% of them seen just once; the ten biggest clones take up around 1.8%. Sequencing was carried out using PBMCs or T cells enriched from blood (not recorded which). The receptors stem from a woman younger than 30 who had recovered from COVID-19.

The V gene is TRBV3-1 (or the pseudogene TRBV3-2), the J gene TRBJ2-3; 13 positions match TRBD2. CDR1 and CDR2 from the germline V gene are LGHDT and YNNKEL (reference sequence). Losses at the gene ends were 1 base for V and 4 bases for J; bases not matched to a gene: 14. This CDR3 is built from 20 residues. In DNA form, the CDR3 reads TGTGCCAGCAGCCAAGGGATCGGACTAGCGGGAGAAAGACCATCAGATACGCAGTATTTT. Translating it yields CASSQGIGLAGERPSDTQYF.

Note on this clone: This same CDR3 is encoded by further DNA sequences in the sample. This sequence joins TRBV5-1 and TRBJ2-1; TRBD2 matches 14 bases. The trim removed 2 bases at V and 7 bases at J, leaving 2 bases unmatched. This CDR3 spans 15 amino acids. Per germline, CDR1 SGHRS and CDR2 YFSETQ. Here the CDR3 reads CASSLGLAGGNEQFF. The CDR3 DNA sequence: TGCGCCAGCAGCTTAGGACTAGCGGGAGGAAATGAGCAGTTCTTC.

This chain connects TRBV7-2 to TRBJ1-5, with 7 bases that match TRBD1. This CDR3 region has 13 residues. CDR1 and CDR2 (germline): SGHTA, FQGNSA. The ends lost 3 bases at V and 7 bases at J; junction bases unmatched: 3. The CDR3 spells CASSLTGRQPQHF. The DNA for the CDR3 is TGTGCCAGCAGCTTGACAGGGCGCCAGCCCCAGCATTTT. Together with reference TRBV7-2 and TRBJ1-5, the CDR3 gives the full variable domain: GAGVSQSPSNKVTEKGKDVELRCDPISGHTALYWYRQSLGQGLEFLIYFQGNSAPDKSGLPSDRFSAERTGGSVSTLTIQRTQQEDSAVYLCASSLTGRQPQHFGDGTRLSIL.

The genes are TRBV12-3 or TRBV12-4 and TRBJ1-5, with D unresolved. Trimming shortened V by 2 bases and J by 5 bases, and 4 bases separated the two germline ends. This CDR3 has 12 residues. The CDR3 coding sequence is TGTGCCAGCAGTTTACCTTATCAGCCCCAGCATTTT. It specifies CASSLPYQPQHF.